These T cell receptor beta chains were read from a single sample in a study of cytomegalovirus exposure and HLA in healthy donors. Only in-frame clones appear in the TCRdb table, and some are missing; sequencing was by immunoSEQ multiplex PCR. Of approximately 140,000 clones listed, around three quarters are singletons. Sequenced material: PBMCs. Receptors originate from a middle-aged man in good health and CMV-seronegative. Each CDR3 is given with its conserved first and last residue. The D gene is left open where the match is weak. Size tells how often a clone was seen (once, few, many) or the class of an expanded clone, and some rows leave it out.

>TRBV28|few|TRBD1|TRBJ2-7
TGTGCCAGCAGTACTTACAGGGGGCGAAACGAGCAGTACTTC
CASSTYRGRNEQYF
>TRBV30|.|.|TRBJ1-6
TGTGCCTGCTTCGGGAGCCCAGGTTCACCCCTCCACTTT
CACFGSPGSPLHF
>TRBV7-3|.|TRBD2|TRBJ2-5
TGTGCCAGCAGCTTAGTAGCGGGGGGGCCTAATGAGCAGTACTTC
CASSLVAGGPNEQYF
>TRBV28|.|TRBD1|TRBJ2-7
TGTGCCAGCAGTTTACCCGGGACAGGGGGCTACGAGCAGTACTTC
CASSLPGTGGYEQYF
>TRBV4-2|few|.|TRBJ2-2
TGTGCCAGCAGCCAAGAGAGGTCTAGTTCCACCGGGGAGCTGTTTTTT
CASSQERSSSTGELFF
>TRBV6-5|once|.|TRBJ1-2
TGTGCCAGCAGTTACTCCATCAAACGGGTTAACTATGGCTACACCTTC
CASSYSIKRVNYGYTF
>TRBV7-9|.|.|TRBJ2-3
TGTGCCAGCAGCTTAGGTATCTACGATACGCAGTATTTT
CASSLGIYDTQYF
>TRBV30|.|TRBD1|TRBJ2-5
TGTGCCTGGAGTCCTACAGGGGTTCAAGAGACCCAGTACTTC
CAWSPTGVQETQYF
>TRBV27|.|TRBD1|TRBJ2-7
TGTGCCAGCAGTTCGGACAGGGCTTCCTACGAGCAGTACTTC
CASSSDRASYEQYF
>TRBV7-2|.|.|TRBJ2-5
TGTGCCAGCAGCTTAGCGGGCGGGGCGGAGACCCAGTACTTC
CASSLAGGAETQYF
>TRBV6-5|.|TRBD1|TRBJ2-7
TGTGCCAGCAGTCGGGACAGGGACTACGAGCAGTACTTC
CASSRDRDYEQYF
>TRBV29-1|.|TRBD2|TRBJ2-1
TGCAGCGTTCCTAAGGCGGGACTAGCGGCAAACAATGAGCAGTTCTTC
CSVPKAGLAANNEQFF
>TRBV12-2|.|.|TRBJ2-7
TGTGCAAGTCGCTTAAAAAGGGAAGGGGGATACGAGCAGTACTTC
CASRLKREGGYEQYF
>TRBV9|few|.|TRBJ2-7
TGTGCCAGCAGCGTTCGTGCAGGGGTTCACGAGCAGTACTTC
CASSVRAGVHEQYF
>TRBV28|.|.|TRBJ1-2
TGTGCCAGCATCTCTCCAGGGGACTATGGCTACACCTTC
CASISPGDYGYTF
>TRBV25-1|.|.|TRBJ2-7
TGTGCCAGCAGTGAATTTAAGGAGGGCTACGAGCAGTACTTC
CASSEFKEGYEQYF
>TRBV2|.|TRBD2|TRBJ2-3
TGTGCCAGCAGTGAAGCGGGAGGGCGGACAGATACGCAGTATTTT
CASSEAGGRTDTQYF
>TRBV27|.|TRBD1|TRBJ2-7
TGTGCCAGCATCGGGACAGGGGACTACGAGCAGTACTTC
CASIGTGDYEQYF
>TRBV29-1|.|TRBD1|TRBJ2-4
TGCAGCGTTAGGACAGGGCGGGACATTCAGTACTTC
CSVRTGRDIQYF
>TRBV4-3|.|TRBD1|TRBJ2-1
TGCGCCAGCAGCCAAGAGCGCGTCGGACAGGGCATAGTGAGTACGAGCAATGAGCAGTTCTTC
CASSQERVGQGIVSTSNEQFF
>TRBV19|.|.|TRBJ2-2
TGTGCCAGTAGTATAGAGAGGGCCGGGAACACCGGGGAGCTGTTTTTT
CASSIERAGNTGELFF
>TRBV10-3|.|TRBD1|TRBJ2-2
TGTGCCATCAGACCCGGGACAGGGGGCGCATCTGACACCGGGGAGCTGTTTTTT
CAIRPGTGGASDTGELFF
>TRBV11-2|once|TRBD2|TRBJ2-1
TGTGCCAGCAGCCGAGGGACTAGCGGGGTAGACAATGAGCAGTTCTTC
CASSRGTSGVDNEQFF
>TRBV28|.|.|TRBJ1-2
TGTGCCAGCAGTTTATTAAGCAGGAACTATGGCTACACCTTC
CASSLLSRNYGYTF
>TRBV10-3|.|TRBD1|TRBJ2-7
TGTGCCCTCGGACAGGGTAACCCCTACGAGCAGTACTTC
CALGQGNPYEQYF
>TRBV5-1|.|.|TRBJ2-1
TGCGCCAGCAGCTTGGGAGGGGGCTCCTACAATGAGCAGTTCTTC
CASSLGGGSYNEQFF
>TRBV11-2|.|.|TRBJ2-7
TGTGCCAGCAGCCCCCCTCGAGGCGAAAGCCCCGAGCAGTACTTC
CASSPPRGESPEQYF
>TRBV5-1|.|.|TRBJ2-2
TGCGCCAGCAGCGGTACCGGACAGAACACCGGGGAGCTGTTTTTT
CASSGTGQNTGELFF
>TRBV7-9|.|TRBD1|TRBJ2-2
TGTGCCAGCAGCTCACCTGACAGGGGGCCGAACACCGGGGAGCTGTTTTTT
CASSSPDRGPNTGELFF
>TRBV5-4|.|.|TRBJ2-1
TGTGCCAGCAGCCTCGACACTAGCTCCTACAATGAGCAGTTCTTC
CASSLDTSSYNEQFF
>TRBV27|.|.|TRBJ1-1
TGTGCCAGCAGTTTATCGAGACGGGTTGAAGCTTTCTTT
CASSLSRRVEAFF
>TRBV6-1|few|TRBD2|TRBJ2-3
TGTGCCAGCAGTGTCACAGGGACTAGCGCGGCAGATACGCAGTATTTT
CASSVTGTSAADTQYF
>TRBV4-1|.|.|TRBJ1-4
TGCGCCAGCAGCCCCAGACAGGATAATGAAAAACTGTTTTTT
CASSPRQDNEKLFF
>TRBV11-2|.|TRBD2|TRBJ2-7
TGTGCCAGCAGCCTGAGAAGTGGTCTAGCGGCCTCCTACGAGCAGTACTTC
CASSLRSGLAASYEQYF
>TRBV6-5|.|TRBD2|TRBJ2-2
TGTGCCAGCACCCTCCTAGCGGGGGGCAGCCGGGAGCTGTTTTTT
CASTLLAGGSRELFF
>TRBV6-1|.|.|TRBJ2-4
TGTGCCAGCACCTTCGCCTACAGGCAAAACAGTCAGTACTTC
CASTFAYRQNSQYF
>TRBV5-4|.|.|TRBJ1-2
TGTGCCAGCAGCTTGGGAACAGAGGGTAATTATGGCTACACCTTC
CASSLGTEGNYGYTF
>TRBV7-9|.|TRBD2|TRBJ2-1
TGTGCCAGCAGCTCCGAACCGACTAGCGGGTATTTTGAGCAGTTCTTC
CASSSEPTSGYFEQFF
>TRBV7-3|.|.|TRBJ2-1
TGTGCCAGCAGCTTGGGCAGGGATGGCAATGAGCAGTTCTTC
CASSLGRDGNEQFF
>TRBV5-4|once|.|TRBJ2-2
TGTGCCAGCAGCTTGGCATCGACATACACCGGGGAGCTGTTTTTT
CASSLASTYTGELFF
>TRBV6-5|.|TRBD2|TRBJ2-7
TGTGCCAGCAGGACTAGCGGGGTTTACGAGCAGTACTTC
CASRTSGVYEQYF
>TRBV10-3|.|.|TRBJ1-5
TGTGCCATCAGTGGCAGCGTTAATCAGCCCCAGCATTTT
CAISGSVNQPQHF
>TRBV11-3|.|TRBD2|TRBJ2-7
TGTGCCAGCAGCAGCGGGAGGGGCGAGCAGTACTTC
CASSSGRGEQYF
>TRBV5-6|.|.|TRBJ2-5
TGTGCCAGCAGCTTGTACCTAGGAGAGACCCAGTACTTC
CASSLYLGETQYF
>TRBV5-6|.|TRBD2|TRBJ2-5
TGTGCCAGCAGCCCACTTCGGACTAGCGGGGGGGAAGAGACCCAGTACTTC
CASSPLRTSGGEETQYF
>TRBV7-9|.|TRBD2|TRBJ2-5
TGTGCCAGAGGACTAGCGAAAGAGACCCAGTACTTC
CARGLAKETQYF
>TRBV2|few|TRBD2|TRBJ2-2
TGTGCCAGCAGTGAAGGGGGCACTAGCGGGGTAATAACCAACACCGGGGAGCTGTTTTTT
CASSEGGTSGVITNTGELFF
>TRBV11-3|.|TRBD2|TRBJ2-2
TGTGCCAGCAGAACTAGCGGGGGGGTTAACACCGGGGAGCTGTTTTTT
CASRTSGGVNTGELFF
>TRBV30|.|.|TRBJ2-3
TGTGCCTGGAGGTCGGATCCTGAGCGTGGGCAGTATTTT
CAWRSDPERGQYF